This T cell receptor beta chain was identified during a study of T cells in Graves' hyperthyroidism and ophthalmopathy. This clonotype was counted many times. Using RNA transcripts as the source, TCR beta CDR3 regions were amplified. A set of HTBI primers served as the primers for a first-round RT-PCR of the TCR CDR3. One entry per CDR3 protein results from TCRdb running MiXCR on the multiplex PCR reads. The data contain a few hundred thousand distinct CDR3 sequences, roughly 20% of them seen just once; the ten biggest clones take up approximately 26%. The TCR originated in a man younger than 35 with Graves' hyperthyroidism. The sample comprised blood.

For the CDR3, the DNA is TGTGCCAGCAGTTACGTGCCAGTTAGTAACTATGGCTACACCTTC. This gives the protein CASSYVPVSNYGYTF. The chain joins TRBV6-5 to TRBJ1-2; D gene unclear. Germline V gene sequence: CDR1 MNHEY, CDR2 SVGAGI. This CDR3 contains 15 residues. Trimming pared 2 bases from V and 1 base from J, leaving 11 bases between.